Sequencing of this T cell receptor (beta chain) was carried out in a study of early T cells in non-severe SARS-CoV-2 infection listed by TCRdb under 2021. Broadly, across the study: Bulk RNA from unsorted whole blood was used for TCR sequencing, so alpha and beta chains could not be paired. What the authors observed across the whole study: Matching against VDJdb was skewed toward anti-spike CD8 responses, likely underestimated virus-specific expansions, and missed private and CD4 specificities.

Set within a cohort of healthcare workers in London, UK, this nested case-control study involved weekly PCR testing of nasopharyngeal swabs along with blood sampling. Between 23 and 31 March 2020, the week of the UK lockdown, healthcare workers were enrolled and then followed up weekly for as long as 16 weeks. Relative to germline, V is missing 5 bases and J is missing 0 bases, with 10 bases of the junction outside any gene match. From the cysteine up to the phenylalanine, the CDR3 has a length of 17 residues. Only the CDR3 region is kept as DNA, spanning 51 bases read in frame from base 1. The germline V gene specifies SGHVS as CDR1 and FNYEAQ as CDR2. Libraries were made using 5' RACE. The instrument given in TCRdb is NextSeq 500. Unique molecular identifiers were attached to individual cDNA molecules in the TCR library protocol so that sequencing error and PCR bias could be corrected. Sequencing covered both TCR alpha and beta chains, and within each sample the abundances of alpha and beta sequences were tightly co-correlated. Processing in the source paper ran as follows. Decombinator V4 was used to annotate TCR sequences for V gene, J gene and CDR3. Expanded TCRs were defined as changing significantly between any two time points under a Poisson model with p below 0.0001. TCR abundances were normalised to the total number of TCRs sequenced per sample and were expressed as counts per million. TRAV1-2 paired with TRAJ12, TRAJ20 or TRAJ33 defined MAIT TCRs, while TRAV10 paired with TRAJ18 defined iNKT TCRs. VDJdb, accessed 1 November 2021, was searched for CMV, EBV and SARS-CoV-2 annotated TCRs, excluding TCRs annotated for multiple antigens. Clones were called with MiXCR by TCRdb after fastp trimmed the public reads at Q25, and only in-frame beta chains were retained. All rows with the same CDR3 protein become a single entry with the most common DNA and genes. For this entry, the V and J calls and clone size follow TCRdb and not the study's own pipeline. The sample records tens of thousands of distinct CDR3 sequences, 8.7% of which are singletons. 3.5% to 5% of the sample belongs to the ten largest clones.

This clonotype was seen ten or more times. What this receptor recognizes is not known. The input lacks base qualities; no much larger clone sits a single base away. The clonotype originates from an adult who was a healthcare worker with PCR-confirmed SARS-CoV-2 infection or an uninfected control (not recorded which). The sequenced sample was whole blood, obtained at baseline. The rearrangement combines TRBV7-6 with TRBJ2-1; 7 junctional bases match TRBD2. The CDR3 amino acid sequence is: CASSPRVGGSSYNEQFF. The nucleotide sequence reads as follows: TGTGCCAGCAGCCCCCGAGTTGGCGGGAGCTCCTACAATGAGCAGTTCTTC.